This T cell receptor (beta chain) is from a study of somatic mutations in cytotoxic T cells in rheumatoid arthritis. Study-level points and caveats: Adjustment for multiple comparisons was not applied to the slight TRBV07 underrepresentation observed in rheumatoid arthritis patients.

With 5 bases removed from V and 2 bases from J, the gap between germline ends came to 15 bases. The CDR3 loop spans 15 amino acids. Germline V gene data show CDR1 as SGHRS and CDR2 as YFSETQ. Clones were read by immunoSEQ multiplex PCR, and TCRdb kept only the in-frame ones, dropping some. Found here are 15,000 to 20,000 clones, 70% to 85% of them singletons; the top ten hold approximately 5%. As regards this clone: Its specificity is not known.

This sequence was found in a man in his sixties in good health. V usage is TRBV5-1 and J usage is TRBJ2-3; possibly TRBD2 for D (7 bases). The sequencing input was CD8+ T cells sorted from blood. The CDR3 protein is CASSPRGAYTDTQYF. Written as DNA, the CDR3 is TGCGCCAGCAGTCCCCGGGGGGCCTACACAGATACGCAGTATTTT.